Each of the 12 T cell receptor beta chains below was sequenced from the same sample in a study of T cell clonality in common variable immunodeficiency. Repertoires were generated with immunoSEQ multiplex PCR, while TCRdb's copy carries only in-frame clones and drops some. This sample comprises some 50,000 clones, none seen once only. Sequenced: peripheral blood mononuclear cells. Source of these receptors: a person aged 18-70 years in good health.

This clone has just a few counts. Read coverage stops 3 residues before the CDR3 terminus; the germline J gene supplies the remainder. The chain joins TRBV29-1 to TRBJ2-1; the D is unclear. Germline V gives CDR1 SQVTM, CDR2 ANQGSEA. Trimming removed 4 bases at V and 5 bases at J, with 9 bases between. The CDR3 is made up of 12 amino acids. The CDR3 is CSVVPRDNEQFF. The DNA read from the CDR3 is TGCAGCGTTGTCCCGCGTGACAATGAG.

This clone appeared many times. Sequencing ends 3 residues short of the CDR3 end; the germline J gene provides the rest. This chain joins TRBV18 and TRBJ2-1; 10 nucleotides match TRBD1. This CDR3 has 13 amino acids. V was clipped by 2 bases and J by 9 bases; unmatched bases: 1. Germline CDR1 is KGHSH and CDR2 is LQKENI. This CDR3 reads CASSPGTGAEQFF. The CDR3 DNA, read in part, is TGTGCCAGCTCACCAGGGACAGGGGCTGAG.

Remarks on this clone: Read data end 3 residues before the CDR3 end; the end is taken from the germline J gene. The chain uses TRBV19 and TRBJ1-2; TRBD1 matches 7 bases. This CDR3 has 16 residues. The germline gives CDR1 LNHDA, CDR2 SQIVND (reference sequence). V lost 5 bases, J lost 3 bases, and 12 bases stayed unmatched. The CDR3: CASSPGTESFYYGYTF. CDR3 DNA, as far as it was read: TGTGCCAGTAGTCCGGGGACAGAGAGTTTTTACTATGGC.

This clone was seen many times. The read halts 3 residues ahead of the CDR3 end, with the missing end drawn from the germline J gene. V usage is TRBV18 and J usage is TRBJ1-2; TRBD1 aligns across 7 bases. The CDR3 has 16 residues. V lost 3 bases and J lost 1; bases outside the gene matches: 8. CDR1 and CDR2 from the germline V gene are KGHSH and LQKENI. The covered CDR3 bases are TGTGCCAGCTCACCTCAGGGGGACGCTCTTAACTATGGC. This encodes CASSPQGDALNYG. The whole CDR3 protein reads CASSPQGDALNYGYTF.

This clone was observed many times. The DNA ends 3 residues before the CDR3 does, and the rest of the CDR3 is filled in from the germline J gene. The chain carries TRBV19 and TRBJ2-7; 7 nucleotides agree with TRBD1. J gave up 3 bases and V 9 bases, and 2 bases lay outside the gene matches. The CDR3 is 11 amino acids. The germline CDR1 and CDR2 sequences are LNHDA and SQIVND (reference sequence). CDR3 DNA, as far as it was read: TGTGCCAGCCGACAGGGCTACGAG. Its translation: CASRQGYE. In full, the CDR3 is CASRQGYEQYF.

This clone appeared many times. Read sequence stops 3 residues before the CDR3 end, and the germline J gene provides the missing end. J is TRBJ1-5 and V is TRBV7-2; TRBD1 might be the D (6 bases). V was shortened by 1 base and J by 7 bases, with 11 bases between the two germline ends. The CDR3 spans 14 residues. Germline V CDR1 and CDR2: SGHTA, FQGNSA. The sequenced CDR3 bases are TGTGCCAGCAGCTTAGATCCCAGGGGCCAGCCC. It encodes CASSLDPRGQP. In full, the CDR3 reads CASSLDPRGQPQHF.

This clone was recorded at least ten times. Incomplete CDR3 DNA: TGCGCCAGCAGCTCACCAGGGTTTTCTGGGGCCAACGTA. Its protein product is CASSSPGFSGANV. The entire CDR3 is CASSSPGFSGANVLFF. The gene calls are TRBV5-1 and TRBJ1-4; D is perhaps TRBD1 (5 bases). The CDR3 end falls 3 residues outside the read, so it is completed with the germline J gene. Germline values: CDR1 SGHRS, CDR2 YFSETQ. The length of the CDR3 is 16 residues.

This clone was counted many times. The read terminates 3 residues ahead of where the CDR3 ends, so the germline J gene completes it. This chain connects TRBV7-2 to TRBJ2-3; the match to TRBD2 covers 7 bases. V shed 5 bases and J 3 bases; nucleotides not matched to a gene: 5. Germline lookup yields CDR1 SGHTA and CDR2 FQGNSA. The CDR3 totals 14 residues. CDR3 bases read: TGTGCCAGCAGCCCAGGCGGGGGTACAGATACG. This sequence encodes CASSPGGGTDT. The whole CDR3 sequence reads CASSPGGGTDTQYF.

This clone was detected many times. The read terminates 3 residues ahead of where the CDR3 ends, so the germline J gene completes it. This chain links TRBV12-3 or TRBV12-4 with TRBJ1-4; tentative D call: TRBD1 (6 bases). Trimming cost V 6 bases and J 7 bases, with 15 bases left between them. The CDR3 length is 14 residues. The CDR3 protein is CASSRVKGGEKLFF. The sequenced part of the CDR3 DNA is TGTGCCAGCAGCCGAGTAAAAGGGGGTGAAAAA.

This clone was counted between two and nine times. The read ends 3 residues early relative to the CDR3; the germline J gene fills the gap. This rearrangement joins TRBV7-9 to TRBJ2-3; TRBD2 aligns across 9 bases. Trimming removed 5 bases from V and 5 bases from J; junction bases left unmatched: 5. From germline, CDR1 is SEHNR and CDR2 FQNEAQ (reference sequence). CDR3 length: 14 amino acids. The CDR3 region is CASSISGGRDTQYF. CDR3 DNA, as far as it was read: TGTGCCAGCAGCATTAGCGGGGGAAGAGATACG.

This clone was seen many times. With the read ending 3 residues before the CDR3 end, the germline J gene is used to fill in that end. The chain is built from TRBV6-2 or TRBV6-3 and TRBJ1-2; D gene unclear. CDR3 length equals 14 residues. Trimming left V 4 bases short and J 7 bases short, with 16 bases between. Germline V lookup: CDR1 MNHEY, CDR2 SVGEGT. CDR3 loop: CASSFSAWMGGYTF. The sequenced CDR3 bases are TGTGCCAGCAGTTTCTCAGCGTGGATGGGTGGC.

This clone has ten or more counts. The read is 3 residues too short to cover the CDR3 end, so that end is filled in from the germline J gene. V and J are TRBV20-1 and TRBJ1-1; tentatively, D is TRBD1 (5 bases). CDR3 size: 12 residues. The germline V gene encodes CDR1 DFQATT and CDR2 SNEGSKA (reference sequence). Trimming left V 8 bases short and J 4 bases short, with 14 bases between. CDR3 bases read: TGCAGTACTGAAAGGGGAGGCACTGAA. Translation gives CSTERGGTE. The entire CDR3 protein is CSTERGGTEAFF.